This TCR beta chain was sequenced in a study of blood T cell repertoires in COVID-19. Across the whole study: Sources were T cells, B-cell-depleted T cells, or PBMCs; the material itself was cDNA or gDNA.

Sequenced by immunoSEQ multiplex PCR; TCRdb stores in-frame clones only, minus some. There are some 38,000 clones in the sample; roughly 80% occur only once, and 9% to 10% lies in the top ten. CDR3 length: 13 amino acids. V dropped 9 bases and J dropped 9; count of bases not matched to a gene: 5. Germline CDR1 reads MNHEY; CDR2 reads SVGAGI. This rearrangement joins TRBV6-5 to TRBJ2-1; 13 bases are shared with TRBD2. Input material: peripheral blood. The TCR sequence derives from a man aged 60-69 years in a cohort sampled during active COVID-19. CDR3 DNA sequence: TGTGCCAGGGCGGGACTAGCGGGACCTGAGCAGTTCTTC. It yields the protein CARAGLAGPEQFF.